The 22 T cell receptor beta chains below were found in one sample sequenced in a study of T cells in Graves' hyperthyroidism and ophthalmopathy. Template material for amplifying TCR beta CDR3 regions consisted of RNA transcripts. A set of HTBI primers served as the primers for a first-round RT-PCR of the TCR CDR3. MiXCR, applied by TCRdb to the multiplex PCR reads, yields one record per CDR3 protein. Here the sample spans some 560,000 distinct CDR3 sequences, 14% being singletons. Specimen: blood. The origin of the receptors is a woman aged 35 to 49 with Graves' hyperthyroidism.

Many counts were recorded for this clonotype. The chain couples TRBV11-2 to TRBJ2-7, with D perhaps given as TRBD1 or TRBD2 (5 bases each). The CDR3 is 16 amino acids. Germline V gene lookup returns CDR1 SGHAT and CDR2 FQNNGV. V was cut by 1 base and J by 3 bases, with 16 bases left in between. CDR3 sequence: CASSLGWGTSYYEQYF. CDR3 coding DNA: TGTGCCAGCAGCTTAGGATGGGGGACCTCCTACTACGAGCAGTACTTC.

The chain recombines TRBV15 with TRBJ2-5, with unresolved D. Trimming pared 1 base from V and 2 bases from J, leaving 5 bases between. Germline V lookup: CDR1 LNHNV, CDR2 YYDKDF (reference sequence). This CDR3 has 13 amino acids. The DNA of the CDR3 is TGTGCCACCAGCAGAGGCCCACAAGAGACCCAGTACTTC. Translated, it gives CATSRGPQETQYF. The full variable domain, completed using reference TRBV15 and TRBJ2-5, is DAMVIQNPRYQVTQFGKPVTLSCSQTLNHNVMYWYQQKSSQAPKLLFHYYDKDFNNEADTPDNFQSRRPNTSFCFLDIRSPGLGDTAMYLCATSRGPQETQYFGPGTRLLVL.

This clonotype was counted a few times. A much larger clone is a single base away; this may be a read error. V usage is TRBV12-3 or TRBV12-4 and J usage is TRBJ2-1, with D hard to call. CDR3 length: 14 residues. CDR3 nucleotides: TGTGCCAGCAGTTTATACCAGCCAGTTCGTGAGCAGTCCTTC. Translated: CASSLYQPVREQSF.

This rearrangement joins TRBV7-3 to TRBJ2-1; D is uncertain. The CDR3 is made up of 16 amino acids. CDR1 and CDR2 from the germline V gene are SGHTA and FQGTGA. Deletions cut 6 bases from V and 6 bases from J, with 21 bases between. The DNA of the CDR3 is TGTGCCAGCAGTCAATCACTGGGCCCAACGGGCAATGAGCAGTTCTTC. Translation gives CASSQSLGPTGNEQFF.

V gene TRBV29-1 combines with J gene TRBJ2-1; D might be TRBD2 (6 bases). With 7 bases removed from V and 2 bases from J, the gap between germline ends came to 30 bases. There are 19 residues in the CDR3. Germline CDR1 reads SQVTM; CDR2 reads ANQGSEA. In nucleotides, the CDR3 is TGCAGCGCAAATTACATGATTAAGCGGGCGTCCACGCCCTACAATGAGCAGTTCTTC. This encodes CSANYMIKRASTPYNEQFF.

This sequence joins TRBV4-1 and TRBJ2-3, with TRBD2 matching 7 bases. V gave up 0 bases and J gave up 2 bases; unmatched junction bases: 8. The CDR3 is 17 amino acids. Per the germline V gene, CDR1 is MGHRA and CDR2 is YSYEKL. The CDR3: CASSQDSSGAITDTQYF. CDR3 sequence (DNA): TGCGCCAGCAGCCAAGACTCAAGCGGGGCCATCACAGATACGCAGTATTTT.

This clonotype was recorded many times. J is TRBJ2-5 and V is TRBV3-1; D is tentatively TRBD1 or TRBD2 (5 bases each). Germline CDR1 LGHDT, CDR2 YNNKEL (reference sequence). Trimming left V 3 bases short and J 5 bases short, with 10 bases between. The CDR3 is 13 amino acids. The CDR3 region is CASSQGVGETQYF. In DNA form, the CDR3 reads TGTGCCAGCAGCCAGGGGGTTGGCGAGACCCAGTACTTC.

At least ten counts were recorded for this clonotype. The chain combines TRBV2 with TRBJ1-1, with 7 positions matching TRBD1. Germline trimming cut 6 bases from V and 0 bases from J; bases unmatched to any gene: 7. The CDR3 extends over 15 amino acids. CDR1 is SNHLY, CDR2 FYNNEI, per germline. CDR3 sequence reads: CASSTQGPLNTEAFF. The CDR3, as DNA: TGTGCCAGCAGCACACAGGGGCCCTTGAACACTGAAGCTTTCTTT.

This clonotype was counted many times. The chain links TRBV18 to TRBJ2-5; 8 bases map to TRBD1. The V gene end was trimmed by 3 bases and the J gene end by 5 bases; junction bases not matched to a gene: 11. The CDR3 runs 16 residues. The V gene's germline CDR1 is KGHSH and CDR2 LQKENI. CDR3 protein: CASSPIQGAHRETQYF. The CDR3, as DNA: TGTGCCAGCTCACCGATCCAGGGGGCGCATCGGGAGACCCAGTACTTC. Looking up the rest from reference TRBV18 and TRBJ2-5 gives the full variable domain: NAGVMQNPRHLVRRRGQEARLRCSPMKGHSHVYWYRQLPEEGLKFMVYLQKENIIDESGMPKERFSAEFPKEGPSILRIQQVVRGDSAAYFCASSPIQGAHRETQYFGPGTRLLVL.

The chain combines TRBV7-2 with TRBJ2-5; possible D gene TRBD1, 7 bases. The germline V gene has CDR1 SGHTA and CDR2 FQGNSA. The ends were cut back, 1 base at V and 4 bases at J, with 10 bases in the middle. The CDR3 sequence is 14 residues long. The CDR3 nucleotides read TGTGCCAGCAGCTTAGACCAGGGGGGAGAGACCCAGTACTTC. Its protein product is CASSLDQGGETQYF.

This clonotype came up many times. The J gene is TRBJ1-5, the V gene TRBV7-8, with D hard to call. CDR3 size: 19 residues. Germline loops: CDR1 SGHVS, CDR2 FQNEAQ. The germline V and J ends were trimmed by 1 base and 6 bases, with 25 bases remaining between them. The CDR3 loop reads CASSLGYTFGQEGGQPQHF. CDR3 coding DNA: TGTGCCAGCAGCTTAGGATATACCTTCGGGCAGGAAGGTGGTCAGCCCCAGCATTTT.

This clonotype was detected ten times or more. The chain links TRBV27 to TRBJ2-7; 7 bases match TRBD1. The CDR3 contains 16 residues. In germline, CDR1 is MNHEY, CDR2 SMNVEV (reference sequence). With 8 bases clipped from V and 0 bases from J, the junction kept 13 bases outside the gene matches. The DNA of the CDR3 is TGTGCCAGCTACAGCCGGGACAGAGCCAGCTCCTACGAGCAGTACTTC. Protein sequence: CASYSRDRASSYEQYF.

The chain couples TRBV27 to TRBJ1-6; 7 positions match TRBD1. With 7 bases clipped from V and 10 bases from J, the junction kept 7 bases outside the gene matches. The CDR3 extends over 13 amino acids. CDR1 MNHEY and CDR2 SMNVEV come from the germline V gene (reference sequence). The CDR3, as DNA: TGTGCCAGCACAGGACAGGTCAAATCACCCCTCCACTTT. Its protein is CASTGQVKSPLHF.

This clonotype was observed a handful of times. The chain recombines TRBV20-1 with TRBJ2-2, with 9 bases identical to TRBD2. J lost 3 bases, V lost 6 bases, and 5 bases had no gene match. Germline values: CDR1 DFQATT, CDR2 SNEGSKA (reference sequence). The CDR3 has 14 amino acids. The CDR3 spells CSAIAGEYTGELFF. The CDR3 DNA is TGCAGTGCAATAGCGGGAGAGTACACCGGGGAGCTGTTTTTT.

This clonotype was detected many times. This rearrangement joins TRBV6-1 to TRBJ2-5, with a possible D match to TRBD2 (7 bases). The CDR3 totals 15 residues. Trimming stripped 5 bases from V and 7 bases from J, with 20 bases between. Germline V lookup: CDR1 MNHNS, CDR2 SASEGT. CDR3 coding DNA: TGTGCCAGCAGTAATCGGGACACCTCGGGAGGGACCCAGTACTTC. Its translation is CASSNRDTSGGTQYF.

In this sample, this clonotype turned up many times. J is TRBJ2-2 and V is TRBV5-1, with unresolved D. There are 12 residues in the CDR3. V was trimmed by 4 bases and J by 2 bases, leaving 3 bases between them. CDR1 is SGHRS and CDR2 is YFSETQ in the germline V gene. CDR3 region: CASSANTGELFF. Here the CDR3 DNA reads TGCGCCAGCAGCGCCAACACCGGGGAGCTGTTTTTT.

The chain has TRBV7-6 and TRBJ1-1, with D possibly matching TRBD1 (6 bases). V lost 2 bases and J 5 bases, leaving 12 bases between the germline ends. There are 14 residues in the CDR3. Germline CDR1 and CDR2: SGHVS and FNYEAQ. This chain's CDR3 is CASSLSGQGTEAFF. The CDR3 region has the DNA TGTGCCAGCAGCTTAAGTGGGCAGGGGACTGAAGCTTTCTTT.

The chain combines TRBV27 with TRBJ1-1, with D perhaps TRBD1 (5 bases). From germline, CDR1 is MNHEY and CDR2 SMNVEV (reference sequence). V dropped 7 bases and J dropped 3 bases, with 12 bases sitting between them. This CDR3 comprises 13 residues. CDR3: CASKMTAYTEAFF. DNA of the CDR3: TGTGCCAGCAAAATGACAGCCTACACTGAAGCTTTCTTT.

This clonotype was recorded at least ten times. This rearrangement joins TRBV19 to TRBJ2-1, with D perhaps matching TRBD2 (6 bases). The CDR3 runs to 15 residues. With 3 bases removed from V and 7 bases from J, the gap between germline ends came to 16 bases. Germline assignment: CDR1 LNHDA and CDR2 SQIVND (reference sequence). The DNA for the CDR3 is TGTGCCAGTAGTATGAGGGACGGAGGGTTTAATGAGCAGTTCTTC. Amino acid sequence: CASSMRDGGFNEQFF.

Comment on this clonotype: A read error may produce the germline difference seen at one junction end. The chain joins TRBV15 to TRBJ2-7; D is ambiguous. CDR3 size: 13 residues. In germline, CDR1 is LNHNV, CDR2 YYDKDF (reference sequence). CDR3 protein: CATSARLSYEQCF. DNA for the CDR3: TGTGCCACCAGCGCTAGACTCTCCTACGAGCAGTGCTTC.

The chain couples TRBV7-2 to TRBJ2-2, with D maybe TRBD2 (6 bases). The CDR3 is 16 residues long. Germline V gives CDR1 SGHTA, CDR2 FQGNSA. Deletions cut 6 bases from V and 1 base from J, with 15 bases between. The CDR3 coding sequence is TGTGCCAGCAGATCAATTGGAGGGGTGAACACCGGGGAGCTGTTTTTT. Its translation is CASRSIGGVNTGELFF.

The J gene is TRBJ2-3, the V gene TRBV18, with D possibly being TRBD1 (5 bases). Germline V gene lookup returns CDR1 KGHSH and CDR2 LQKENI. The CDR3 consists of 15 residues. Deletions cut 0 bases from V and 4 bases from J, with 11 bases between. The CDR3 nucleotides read TGTGCCAGCTCACCACCGTCCCAGGGTGCAGATACGCAGTATTTT. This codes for CASSPPSQGADTQYF. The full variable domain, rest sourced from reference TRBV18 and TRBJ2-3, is NAGVMQNPRHLVRRRGQEARLRCSPMKGHSHVYWYRQLPEEGLKFMVYLQKENIIDESGMPKERFSAEFPKEGPSILRIQQVVRGDSAAYFCASSPPSQGADTQYFGPGTRLTVL.